One TCR beta chain is described in this entry. This sample is drawn from a study of blood T cell repertoires in COVID-19. Study-level information: Specimens from acute and convalescent COVID-19 originated in the United States, Italy and Spain. Nucleic acid was either cDNA or gDNA, and it came from T cells, B-cell-depleted T cells, or PBMCs.

Study processing details: Amplified reference gene primers provided the basis for estimating nucleated cell counts. Using immunoSEQ multiplex PCR, the repertoire was profiled, and TCRdb retains in-frame clones only, with some absent. V and J calls plus clone size are reproduced from that table; the DNA served to infer D and trimming. The sample records tens of thousands of clones, about four fifths being singletons. The CDR3 has 15 amino acids. CDR1 is LGHNA, CDR2 YNFKEQ, per germline. The V end was cut by 0 bases, the J end by 1 base, with 7 bases between. The sequencing input was peripheral blood. The genes are TRBV4-2 and TRBJ1-3, with D possibly being TRBD1 (5 bases). The TCR was taken from a human donor in a cohort sampled during active or convalescent COVID-19. In DNA form, the CDR3 reads TGTGCCAGCAGCCAAGACCCAGGGTCTGGAAACACCATATATTTT. Its protein is CASSQDPGSGNTIYF.